These 14 T cell receptor beta chains came from one sample sequenced in a study of cytomegalovirus exposure and HLA in healthy donors. The PCR ran on 60 Vbeta and 13 Jbeta primers. Repertoires were generated with immunoSEQ multiplex PCR, while TCRdb's copy carries only in-frame clones and drops some. The sample lists 200,000 to 250,000 clones, 70% to 80% occurring once. Sequencing used PBMCs. The receptors here all came from a male donor in good health and CMV-seronegative.

This clone has only a few counts. The gene calls are TRBV28 and TRBJ2-3; perhaps TRBD2 as D (6 bases). The V end lost 3 bases, the J end lost 4 bases, and 8 bases lay between the germline ends. The CDR3 sequence is 13 residues long. Germline CDR1 is MDHEN and CDR2 is SYDVKM. The DNA for the CDR3 is TGTGCCAGCAGTTTGCGACTAGCAGATACGCAGTATTTT. Translation: CASSLRLADTQYF. Looking up the rest from reference TRBV28 and TRBJ2-3 gives the full variable domain: DVKVTQSSRYLVKRTGEKVFLECVQDMDHENMFWYRQDPGLGLRLIYFSYDVKMKEKGDIPEGYSVSREKKERFSLILESASTNQTSMYLCASSLRLADTQYFGPGTRLTVL.

The V and J genes are TRBV2 and TRBJ2-5; 8 bases map to TRBD1. TRBJ2-7 explains the end of the DNA better; the J call may be wrong. Germline V gene sequence: CDR1 SNHLY, CDR2 FYNNEI. This CDR3 contains 15 residues. Here the CDR3 reads CASSYPGQEPYEQYF. The CDR3 nucleotides are TGTGCCAGCAGTTACCCGGGACAGGAGCCCTACGAGCAGTACTTC.

The chain is built from TRBV2 and TRBJ2-5; 14 bases map to TRBD2. Trimming cost V 6 bases and J 4 bases; bases outside gene matches: 4. Germline lookup yields CDR1 SNHLY and CDR2 FYNNEI. The CDR3 sequence is 15 residues long. CDR3 bases: TGTGCCAGCAGCGCCGGACTAGCGGGAGGAGAGACCCAGTACTTC. This encodes CASSAGLAGGETQYF.

V usage is TRBV9 and J usage is TRBJ1-1, with 10 bases that match TRBD1. V lost 3 bases to trimming and J lost 5 bases; unmatched junction nucleotides: 7. The V gene's germline CDR1 is SGDLS and CDR2 YYNGEE. The CDR3 totals 15 residues. CDR3 DNA sequence: TGTGCCAGCAGCGAGACAGGGGGCGAACGGACTGAAGCTTTCTTT. This codes for CASSETGGERTEAFF.

There are a few counts of this clone. The genes are TRBV27 and TRBJ2-1; 7 positions match TRBD1. The CDR3 consists of 15 residues. CDR1 is MNHEY, CDR2 SMNVEV, per germline (reference sequence). The DNA of the CDR3 is TGTGCGACCCGAGGGGGCGACGGCTGGTACAATGAGCAGTTCTTC. Its protein is CATRGGDGWYNEQFF.

V usage is TRBV6-6 and J usage is TRBJ2-5; a possible D gene is TRBD1 (6 bases). Germline loops: CDR1 MNHNY, CDR2 SVGAGI (reference sequence). The germline V and J ends were trimmed by 0 bases and 7 bases, with 12 bases remaining between them. This CDR3 contains 14 residues. The CDR3 region is CASSYSSQGSTQYF. CDR3 bases: TGTGCCAGCAGTTACTCAAGCCAGGGGTCGACCCAGTACTTC.

This chain connects TRBV5-4 to TRBJ2-1, with 8 bases matching TRBD2. This CDR3 is built from 15 residues. J lost 5 bases, V lost 3 bases, and 7 bases had no gene match. Germline values: CDR1 SGHNT, CDR2 YYREEE (reference sequence). CDR3: CASSSGGRGDNEQFF. Here the CDR3 DNA reads TGTGCCAGCAGCTCCGGGGGGCGGGGGGACAATGAGCAGTTCTTC.

The chain joins TRBV7-9 to TRBJ2-3, with a possible D match to TRBD2 (5 bases). Germline V gene sequence: CDR1 SEHNR, CDR2 FQNEAQ (reference sequence). This CDR3 comprises 15 residues. V dropped 0 bases and J dropped 6 bases, with 13 bases sitting between them. CDR3 nucleotide sequence: TGTGCCAGCAGCTTAGCCCTTCCCCCGGGGGATACGCAGTATTTT. Translating gives CASSLALPPGDTQYF.

CDR3 protein: CASSFLGAMGAFF. CDR3 DNA: TGTGCCAGCAGTTTTTTAGGGGCAATGGGGGCTTTCTTT. This chain connects TRBV28 to TRBJ1-1; D may be TRBD1 (5 bases). Trimming pared 3 bases from V and 11 bases from J, leaving 16 bases between. Germline-derived CDR1 and CDR2 are MDHEN and SYDVKM. The CDR3 has 13 residues.

This clone showed up just a few times. The CDR3 region is CASRQDSAGTNEKLFF. In nucleotides, the CDR3 is TGTGCCAGCAGACAGGATTCAGCAGGAACTAATGAAAAACTGTTTTTT. V is TRBV27 and J is TRBJ1-4, with D maybe TRBD1 (5 bases). This CDR3 contains 16 residues. With 6 bases removed from V and 1 base from J, the gap between germline ends came to 15 bases. Germline CDR1 is MNHEY and CDR2 is SMNVEV (reference sequence).

Written as DNA, the CDR3 is TGTGCCAGCTCTCCCACAGGGGGCACTGAAGCTTTCTTT. Encoded protein: CASSPTGGTEAFF. The chain joins TRBV18 to TRBJ1-1, with TRBD1 identical over 8 bases. CDR1 and CDR2 (germline): KGHSH, LQKENI. The CDR3 totals 13 residues. V gave up 6 bases and J gave up 4 bases; unmatched junction bases: 4.

This chain links TRBV5-1 with TRBJ1-2; tentatively, D is TRBD1 (5 bases). Germline CDR1 and CDR2: SGHRS and YFSETQ. The V end lost 1 base, the J end lost 10 bases, and 23 bases lay between the germline ends. There are 16 residues in the CDR3. CDR3 DNA: TGCGCCAGCAGCTTGATGGAGGGGAGAGGCTATCAGGACTACACCTTC. This codes for CASSLMEGRGYQDYTF.

The chain employs TRBV19 and TRBJ2-7, with D maybe TRBD1 (5 bases). Looked up from germline, CDR1 is LNHDA and CDR2 is SQIVND (reference sequence). Trimming pared 4 bases from V and 6 bases from J, leaving 25 bases between. This CDR3 spans 17 amino acids. CDR3 sequence reads: CASSNGGQGHRYVEQYF. CDR3 bases: TGTGCCAGTAGTAATGGTGGGCAGGGTCACCGCTACGTCGAGCAGTACTTC.

This chain links TRBV11-2 with TRBJ2-5; D unresolved. Germline CDR1 and CDR2: SGHAT and FQNNGV. The V and J ends lost 5 bases and 7 bases respectively, with 14 bases between them. The CDR3 is 13 residues long. Here the CDR3 DNA reads TGTGCCAGCAGCAAAGAGGTCTCACGGACCCAGTACTTC. It codes for CASSKEVSRTQYF.